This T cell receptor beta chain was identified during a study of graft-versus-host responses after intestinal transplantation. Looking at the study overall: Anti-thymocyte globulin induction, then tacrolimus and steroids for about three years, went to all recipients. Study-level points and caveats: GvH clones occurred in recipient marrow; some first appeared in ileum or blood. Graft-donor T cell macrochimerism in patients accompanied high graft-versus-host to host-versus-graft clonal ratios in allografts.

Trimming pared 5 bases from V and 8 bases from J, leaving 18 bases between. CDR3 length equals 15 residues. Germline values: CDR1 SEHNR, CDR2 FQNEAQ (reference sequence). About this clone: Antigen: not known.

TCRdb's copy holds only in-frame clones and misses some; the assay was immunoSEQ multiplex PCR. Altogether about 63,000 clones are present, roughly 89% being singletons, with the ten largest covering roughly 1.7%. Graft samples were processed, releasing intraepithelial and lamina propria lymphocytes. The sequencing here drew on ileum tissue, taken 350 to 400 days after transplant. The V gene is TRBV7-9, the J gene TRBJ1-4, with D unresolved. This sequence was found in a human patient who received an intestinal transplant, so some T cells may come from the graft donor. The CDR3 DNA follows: TGTGCCAGCAGCCCAAATGTACGTGGAGGCGAAAAACTGTTTTTT. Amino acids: CASSPNVRGGEKLFF.